This T cell receptor (beta chain) derives from a study of CXCR3-negative and CXCR3-positive naive CD8 T cells. Via 5' RACE with UMI labels, TRB cDNA libraries were prepared. Following a re-call of the 5' RACE reads, TCRdb has one entry per CDR3 protein and lacks DNA. The specimen's table records some 45,000 distinct CDR3 sequences. CDR1 and CDR2 (germline): MNHEY, SMNVEV (reference sequence). The CDR3 is 18 amino acids. This sequence joins TRBV27 and TRBJ2-6; the D gene TCRdb calls, TRBD1, cannot be checked with no DNA. The sequence came from a human donor in good health. Some clones in this sample may be carry-over from other donors' samples. The sequencing input was naive CXCR3- CD8+ T cells from blood. Indicated subset: CD45RO-CCR7+CD27+CD95- naive CD8+ T cells lacking CXCR3 (TNR3-). CDR3 protein: CASRSGGGWSSGANVLTF.